The rows below give T cell receptor beta chains drawn from one sample of a study of blood T cells in healthy people across ages. TCRdb called the 5' RACE reads again in MiXCR, with one record for every CDR3 protein. The sample has 600,000 or so distinct CDR3 sequences, roughly 48% seen once. The sequencing input was blood. The receptors shown here come from a man at least 80 years old in good health. The CDR3 runs from the conserved cysteine through the conserved F or W. The order of the fields is V gene, J gene, clone size, D gene, CDR3 DNA, CDR3 protein. A D gene is named only where the DNA matches it firmly. Expanded clones get a size class; other rows say once, few or many, or leave the size out.

TRBV6-5	TRBJ2-7	many	-	TGTGCCAGCAAGAGGGACCCGGGGAGCTCCTACGAGCAGTACTTC	CASKRDPGSSYEQYF
TRBV5-1	TRBJ2-1	-	-	TGCGCCAGCAGCTTGGGTGTCAGTCCTAGTGAGCAGTTCTTC	CASSLGVSPSEQFF
TRBV4-2	TRBJ1-6	-	-	TGTGCCAGCAGCCAAGTAACAGGCTTCATTGGGAATAATTCACCCCTCCACTTT	CASSQVTGFIGNNSPLHF
TRBV7-2	TRBJ2-7	-	-	TGTGCCAGCAGCCTTTACCGGGACAATAACTACGAGCAGTACTTC	CASSLYRDNNYEQYF
TRBV6-5	TRBJ2-4	-	TRBD2	TGTGCCAGCAGCCGAGGGGCGGGGGACATTCAGTACTTC	CASSRGAGDIQYF
TRBV27	TRBJ2-5	-	-	TGTGCCAGCAGTTCCCTAGCGCAAAGCTCCTATAATGAGCAGTACTTC	CASSSLAQSSYNEQYF
TRBV6-5	TRBJ2-1	many	TRBD2	TGTGCCAGATCGGGACTAGCGGACAATGAGCAGTTCTTC	CARSGLADNEQFF
TRBV29-1	TRBJ1-1	-	-	TGCAGCGGACGATCGGGGTTCAACACTGAAGCTTTCTTT	CSGRSGFNTEAFF
TRBV29-1	TRBJ2-1	-	TRBD1	TGCAGCGTTGAAGGGGGACAGACCTCCAGTGAGCAGTTCTTC	CSVEGGQTSSEQFF
TRBV20-1	TRBJ1-5	-	-	TGCAGTGCTAGAGATCGTCATCAGCCCCAGCATTTT	CSARDRHQPQHF
TRBV7-2	TRBJ2-5	-	-	TGTGCCAGCAGCTTAGCGGGGCAGCCACAAGAGACCCAGTACTTC	CASSLAGQPQETQYF
TRBV3-1	TRBJ2-4	-	TRBD1	TGTGCGAGCAGGGGGCTTGACATTCAGTACTTC	CASRGLDIQYF
TRBV7-2	TRBJ2-1	many	-	TGTGCCAGCAGCTTGCGGACCCCTAGTCTTGGTGAGCAGTTCTTC	CASSLRTPSLGEQFF
TRBV7-7	TRBJ2-3	few	-	TGTGCTAGCAGCTTAGTAGACACAGATACGCAGTATTTT	CASSLVDTDTQYF
TRBV12-3/TRBV12-4	TRBJ2-1	-	TRBD2	TGTGCCAGCAGTTTCGGACTAGCGGGCTCGAATGAGCAGTTCTTC	CASSFGLAGSNEQFF
TRBV7-9	TRBJ2-2	-	-	TGTGCCAGCTCACAACAGGGACAAACGAACACCGGGGAGCTGTTTTTT	CASSQQGQTNTGELFF
TRBV2	TRBJ2-2	-	-	TGTGCCAGCAGGGCGCAGGGCATCTCCGGGGAGCTGTTTTTT	CASRAQGISGELFF
TRBV6-1	TRBJ2-3	few	-	TGTGCCACCGAGAGAGTCCCGGATCGGGCCACAGATACGCAGTATTTT	CATERVPDRATDTQYF
TRBV6-2/TRBV6-3	TRBJ2-1	-	TRBD2	TGTGCCAGCAGTTACCCGGGACTAGCGGGAGGGGGGCCCTACAATGAGCAGTTCTTC	CASSYPGLAGGGPYNEQFF
TRBV20-1	TRBJ2-4	once	-	TGCAGTGCTAGAGATAGGAGACTAAGGAACATTCAGTACTTC	CSARDRRLRNIQYF
TRBV29-1	TRBJ2-7	-	TRBD2	TGCAGCGTTGTCCTAGCGGGGGGTTCCTACAATGAGCAGTACTTC	CSVVLAGGSYNEQYF
TRBV5-4	TRBJ2-3	few	-	TGTGCCAGCACCCCGGGGATTAGCACAGATACGCAGTATTTT	CASTPGISTDTQYF
TRBV30	TRBJ1-1	few	-	TGTGCCTGGAGCCGAAACACCCACACTGAAGCTTTCTTT	CAWSRNTHTEAFF
TRBV24-1	TRBJ2-7	-	TRBD2	TGTGCCACCAGTGATCCAACCGGTCTAGCGGGAGGGGGCAATGAGCAGTACTTC	CATSDPTGLAGGGNEQYF
TRBV20-1	TRBJ2-7	many	TRBD1	TGCAGTGCTGACGACAGGGGCCTTGGGGAGCAGTACTTC	CSADDRGLGEQYF
TRBV12-3/TRBV12-4	TRBJ2-7	few	TRBD1	TGTGCCAGCAGTCCTCAGGGGGCGCGGGTCTACGAGCAGTACTTC	CASSPQGARVYEQYF
TRBV7-2	TRBJ2-5	-	TRBD1	TGTGCCAGCAGCCTCGGGACAGTTCGAGGGCAAGAGACCCAGTACTTC	CASSLGTVRGQETQYF
TRBV4-3	TRBJ1-1	-	-	TGCGCCAGCAGCCAAGGCCCCCAAACAGGAAACACTGAAGCTTTCTTT	CASSQGPQTGNTEAFF
TRBV5-1	TRBJ2-3	-	TRBD2	TGCGCCAGCAGCTTAGACGGGACTAGCGGCACAGATACGCAGTATTTT	CASSLDGTSGTDTQYF
TRBV4-1	TRBJ2-1	-	TRBD1	TGCGCCAGCAGCCACGACCCCGATAACAGGGGGCCGACCTACAATGAGCAGTTCTTC	CASSHDPDNRGPTYNEQFF
TRBV2	TRBJ1-2	-	-	TGTGCCAGCAGTGAAGCCCAGGCATCCTATGGCTACACCTTC	CASSEAQASYGYTF
TRBV5-1	TRBJ1-2	-	-	TGCGCCAGCAGCGTACTAACAGGGTCGTCCCTCTATGGCTACACCTTC	CASSVLTGSSLYGYTF
TRBV28	TRBJ2-7	-	TRBD2	TGTGCCAGCAGTTTAAGCGGGAGGACCAACTACGAGCAGTACTTC	CASSLSGRTNYEQYF
TRBV27	TRBJ2-7	few	-	TGTGCCAGCAGTTTCGCCCGGGTCTCCGAGCAGTACTTC	CASSFARVSEQYF
TRBV7-9	TRBJ2-3	-	TRBD2	TGTGCCAGCAGCTTAGGACTAGCGGGGGGACATTCAGATACGCAGTATTTT	CASSLGLAGGHSDTQYF
TRBV29-1	TRBJ2-5	many	-	TGCAGCGTCGACAGGGAGACCCAGTACTTC	CSVDRETQYF
TRBV6-6	TRBJ2-2	few	-	TGTGCCAGCAGTAGAGACAGTACCGGGGAGCTGTTTTTT	CASSRDSTGELFF
TRBV29-1	TRBJ2-1	-	-	TGCAGCGGAGGGAGTCGTGAGCAGTTCTTC	CSGGSREQFF
TRBV25-1	TRBJ2-1	once	-	TGTGCCAGCAGTGAAAGGAAGGATGAGCAGTTCTTC	CASSERKDEQFF
TRBV12-3/TRBV12-4	TRBJ1-2	-	-	TGTGCCAGCAGTTTCAGCGGGGGTAGCTATGGCTACACCTTC	CASSFSGGSYGYTF
TRBV30	TRBJ1-1	once	TRBD1	TGTGCCTGGAGTAAGGACAGGGTTACTGAAGCTTTCTTT	CAWSKDRVTEAFF
TRBV11-1	TRBJ2-5	few	-	TGTGCCAGCAGCTTAATTCGGGGGACCCAGTACTTC	CASSLIRGTQYF
TRBV6-6	TRBJ2-7	many	TRBD2	TGTGCCAGCAGTTACCCGGGGACTAGCGGGAGAACAGGCGAGCAGTACTTC	CASSYPGTSGRTGEQYF
TRBV7-2	TRBJ2-5	-	-	TGTGCCAGCAGCGACGGACGTTACGATGAGCAGTACTTC	CASSDGRYDEQYF
TRBV7-2	TRBJ1-1	-	-	TGTGCCAGCAGCTTATTACCAGGGGCGGTCGCTGAAGCTTTCTTT	CASSLLPGAVAEAFF
TRBV28	TRBJ2-5	few	TRBD2	TGTGCCAGCACCCCCCAGAGCGGGAGGGCGGTGCAGTACTTC	CASTPQSGRAVQYF
TRBV3-1	TRBJ2-5	-	TRBD2	TGTGCCAGCAGCCATGGACTAGCGGGGGAAGAGACCCAGTACTTC	CASSHGLAGEETQYF